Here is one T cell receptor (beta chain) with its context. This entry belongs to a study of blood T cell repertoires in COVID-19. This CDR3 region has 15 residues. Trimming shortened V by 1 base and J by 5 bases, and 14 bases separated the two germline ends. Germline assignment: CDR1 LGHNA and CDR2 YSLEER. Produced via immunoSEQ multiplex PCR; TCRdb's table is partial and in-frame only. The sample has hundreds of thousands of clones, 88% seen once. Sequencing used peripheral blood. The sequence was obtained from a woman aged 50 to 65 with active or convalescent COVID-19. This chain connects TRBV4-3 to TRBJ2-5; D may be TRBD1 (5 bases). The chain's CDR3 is CASSQGGEGGETQYF. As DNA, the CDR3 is TGCGCCAGCAGCCAAGGGGGCGAAGGTGGGGAGACCCAGTACTTC.